Listed here are 5 T cell receptor beta chains from one sample, sequenced in a study of blood T cell repertoires in COVID-19. Some clones are missing from TCRdb's copy, which holds only in-frame ones; the method was immunoSEQ multiplex PCR. The sample consists of nearly 300,000 clones, about 87% of them appearing once. The sequenced sample was peripheral blood. All receptors come from a young woman who had recovered from COVID-19.

The gene calls are TRBV7-2 and TRBJ2-5, with no clear D. Per germline, CDR1 SGHTA and CDR2 FQGNSA. The CDR3 consists of 13 residues. The ends were cut back, 1 base at V and 4 bases at J, with 7 bases in the middle. The CDR3 nucleotides are TGTGCCAGCAGCTTAGGTTCAGGAGAGACCCAGTACTTC. It codes for CASSLGSGETQYF.

The rearrangement links TRBV30 to TRBJ1-2, with 9 bases aligning to TRBD1. Germline trimming cut 6 bases from V and 7 bases from J; bases unmatched to any gene: 18. This CDR3 spans 16 amino acids. Per the germline V gene, CDR1 is GTSNPN and CDR2 is SVGIG (reference sequence). CDR3 residues: CACLGIAGQGGSGYTF. CDR3 coding DNA: TGTGCCTGTTTGGGAATAGCGGGACAGGGCGGTTCTGGCTACACCTTC.

This chain connects TRBV7-9 to TRBJ1-2; 7 bases are a match to TRBD1. Unmatched junction bases numbered 1, after V lost 3 bases and J lost 0 bases. CDR3 length: 14 residues. Germline CDR1 is SEHNR and CDR2 is FQNEAQ (reference sequence). This chain's CDR3 is CASSFGQANYGYTF. The CDR3 DNA sequence: TGTGCCAGCAGCTTTGGACAGGCTAACTATGGCTACACCTTC.

The rearrangement uses TRBV28 and TRBJ2-1, with D possibly TRBD1 on 6 matching bases. Germline V gene data show CDR1 as MDHEN and CDR2 as SYDVKM. The CDR3 runs 16 residues. Deletions cut 2 bases from V and 0 bases from J, with 11 bases between. The CDR3 here is CASSLTGTTSYNEQFF. The CDR3 coding sequence is TGTGCCAGCAGTTTAACAGGGACCACCTCCTACAATGAGCAGTTCTTC.

The chain carries TRBV6-1 and TRBJ1-5; D gene uncertain. CDR1 MNHNS and CDR2 SASEGT come from the germline V gene. The CDR3 consists of 15 residues. Deletions cut 0 bases from V and 4 bases from J, with 10 bases between. CDR3 DNA sequence: TGTGCCAGCAGTGAAGCGCGGGTAGGGAATCAGCCCCAGCATTTT. It yields the protein CASSEARVGNQPQHF.